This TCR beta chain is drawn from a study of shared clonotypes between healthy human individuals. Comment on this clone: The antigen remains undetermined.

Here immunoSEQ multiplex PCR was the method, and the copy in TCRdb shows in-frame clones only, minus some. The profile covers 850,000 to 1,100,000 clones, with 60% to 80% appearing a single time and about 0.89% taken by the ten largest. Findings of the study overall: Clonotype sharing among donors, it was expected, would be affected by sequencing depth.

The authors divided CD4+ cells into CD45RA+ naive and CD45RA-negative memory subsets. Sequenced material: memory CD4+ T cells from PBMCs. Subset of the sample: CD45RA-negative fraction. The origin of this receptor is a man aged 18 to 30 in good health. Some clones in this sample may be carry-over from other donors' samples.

The CDR3 reads CASSYATTLGQGGYGYTF. CDR3 sequence (DNA): TGTGCCAGCAGCTATGCTACGACCTTGGGACAGGGGGGCTATGGCTACACCTTC. The V gene is TRBV5-4, the J gene TRBJ1-2, with TRBD1 identical over 11 bases. CDR3 length equals 18 residues. The germline gives CDR1 SGHNT, CDR2 YYREEE (reference sequence). Trimming cost V 3 bases and J 4 bases; bases outside gene matches: 14.